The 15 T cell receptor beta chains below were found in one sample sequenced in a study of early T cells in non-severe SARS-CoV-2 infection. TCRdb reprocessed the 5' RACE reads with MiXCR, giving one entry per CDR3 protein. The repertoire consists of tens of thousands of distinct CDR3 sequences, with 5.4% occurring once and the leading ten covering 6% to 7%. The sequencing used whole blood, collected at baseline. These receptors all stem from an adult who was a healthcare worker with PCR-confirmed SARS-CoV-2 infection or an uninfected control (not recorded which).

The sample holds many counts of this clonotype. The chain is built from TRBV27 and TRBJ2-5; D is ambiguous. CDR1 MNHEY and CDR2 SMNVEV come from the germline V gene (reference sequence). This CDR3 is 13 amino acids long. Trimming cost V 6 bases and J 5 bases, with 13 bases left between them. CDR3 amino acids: CASRIDMGETQYF. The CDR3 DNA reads TGTGCCAGCAGGATAGATATGGGGGAGACCCAGTACTTC.

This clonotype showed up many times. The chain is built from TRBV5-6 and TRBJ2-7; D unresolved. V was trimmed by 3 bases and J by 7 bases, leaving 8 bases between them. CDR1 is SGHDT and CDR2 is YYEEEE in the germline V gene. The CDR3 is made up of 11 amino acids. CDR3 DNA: TGTGCCAGCAGCTCAGACTGGGAGCAGTACTTC. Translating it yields CASSSDWEQYF.

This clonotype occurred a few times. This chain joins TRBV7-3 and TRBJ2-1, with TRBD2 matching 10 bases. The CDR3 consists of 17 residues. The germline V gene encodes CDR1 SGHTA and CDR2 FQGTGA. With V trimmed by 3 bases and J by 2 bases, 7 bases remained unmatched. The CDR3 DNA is TGTGCCAGCAGCTTGACGATGGGACTAGCGACCTACAATGAGCAGTTCTTC. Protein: CASSLTMGLATYNEQFF.

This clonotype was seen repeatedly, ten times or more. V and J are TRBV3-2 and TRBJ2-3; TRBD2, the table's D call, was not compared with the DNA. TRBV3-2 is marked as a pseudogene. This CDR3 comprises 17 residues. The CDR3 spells CASSQGGASGMTDTQYF. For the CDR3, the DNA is TGTGCCAGCAGCCAAGGGGGTGCTAGCGGGATGACAGATACGCAGTATTTT.

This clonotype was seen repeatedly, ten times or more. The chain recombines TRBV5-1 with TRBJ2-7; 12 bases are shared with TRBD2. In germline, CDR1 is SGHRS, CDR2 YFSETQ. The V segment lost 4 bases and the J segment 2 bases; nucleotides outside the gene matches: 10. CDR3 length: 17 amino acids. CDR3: CASSLKLAGGPTYEQYF. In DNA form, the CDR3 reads TGCGCCAGCAGCCTGAAACTAGCGGGAGGCCCAACCTACGAGCAGTACTTC.

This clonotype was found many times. The CDR3 is CSAIDGTSVYEQYF. In DNA form, the CDR3 reads TGCAGTGCCATCGATGGGACTAGCGTGTACGAGCAGTACTTC. V usage is TRBV20-1 and J usage is TRBJ2-7; the match to TRBD2 covers 10 bases. Germline V gene lookup returns CDR1 DFQATT and CDR2 SNEGSKA (reference sequence). This CDR3 comprises 14 residues. The V gene end was trimmed by 6 bases and the J gene end by 4 bases; junction bases not matched to a gene: 9.

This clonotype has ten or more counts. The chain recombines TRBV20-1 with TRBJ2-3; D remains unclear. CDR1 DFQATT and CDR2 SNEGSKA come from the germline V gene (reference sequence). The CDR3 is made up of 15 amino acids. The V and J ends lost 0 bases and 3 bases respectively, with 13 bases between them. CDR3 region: CSARDGDGQTDTQYF. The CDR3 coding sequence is TGCAGTGCTAGAGACGGAGACGGGCAGACAGATACGCAGTATTTT.

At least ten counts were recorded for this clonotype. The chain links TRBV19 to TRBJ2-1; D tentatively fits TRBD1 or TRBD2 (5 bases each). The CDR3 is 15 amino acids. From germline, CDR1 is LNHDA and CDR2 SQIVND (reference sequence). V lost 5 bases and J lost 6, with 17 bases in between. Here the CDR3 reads CASSFAGTPSNEQFF. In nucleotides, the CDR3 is TGTGCCAGTAGTTTCGCCGGGACCCCGAGCAATGAGCAGTTCTTC.

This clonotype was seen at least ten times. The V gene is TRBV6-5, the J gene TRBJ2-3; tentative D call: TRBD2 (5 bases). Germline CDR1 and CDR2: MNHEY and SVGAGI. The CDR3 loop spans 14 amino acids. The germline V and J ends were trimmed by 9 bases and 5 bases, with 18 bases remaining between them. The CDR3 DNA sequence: TGTGCCAGTAGGAAGGCAAGGGAGTTAGATACGCAGTATTTT. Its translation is CASRKARELDTQYF.

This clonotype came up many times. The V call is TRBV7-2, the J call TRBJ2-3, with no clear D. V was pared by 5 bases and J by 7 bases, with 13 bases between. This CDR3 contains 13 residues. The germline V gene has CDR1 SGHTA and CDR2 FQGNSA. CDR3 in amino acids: CASSPRSANTQYF. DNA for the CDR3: TGTGCCAGCAGCCCAAGATCAGCAAATACGCAGTATTTT. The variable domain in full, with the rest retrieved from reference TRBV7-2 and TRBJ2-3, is GAGVSQSPSNKVTEKGKDVELRCDPISGHTALYWYRQSLGQGLEFLIYFQGNSAPDKSGLPSDRFSAERTGGSVSTLTIQRTQQEDSAVYLCASSPRSANTQYFGPGTRLTVL.

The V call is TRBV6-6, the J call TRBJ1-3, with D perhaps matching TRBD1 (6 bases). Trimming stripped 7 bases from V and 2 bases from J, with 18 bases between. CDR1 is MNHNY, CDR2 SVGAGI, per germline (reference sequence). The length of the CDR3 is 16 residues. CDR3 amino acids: CASTLPKDSAGNTIYF. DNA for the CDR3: TGTGCCAGCACCCTACCCAAGGACAGCGCTGGAAACACCATATATTTT.

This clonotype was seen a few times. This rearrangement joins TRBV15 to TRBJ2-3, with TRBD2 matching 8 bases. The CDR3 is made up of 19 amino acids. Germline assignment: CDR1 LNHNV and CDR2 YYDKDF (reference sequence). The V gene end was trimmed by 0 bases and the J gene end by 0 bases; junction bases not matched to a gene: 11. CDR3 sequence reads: CATSRDFFTSGISTDTQYF. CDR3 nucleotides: TGTGCCACCAGCAGAGATTTCTTTACTAGCGGAATAAGCACAGATACGCAGTATTTT. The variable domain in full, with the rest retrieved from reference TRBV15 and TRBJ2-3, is DAMVIQNPRYQVTQFGKPVTLSCSQTLNHNVMYWYQQKSSQAPKLLFHYYDKDFNNEADTPDNFQSRRPNTSFCFLDIRSPGLGDTAMYLCATSRDFFTSGISTDTQYFGPGTRLTVL.

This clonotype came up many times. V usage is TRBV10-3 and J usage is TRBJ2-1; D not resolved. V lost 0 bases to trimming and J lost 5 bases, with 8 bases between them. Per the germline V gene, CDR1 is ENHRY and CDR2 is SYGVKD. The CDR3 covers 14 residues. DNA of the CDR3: TGTGCCATCAGTGAGTCGAGGAGCCACAATGAGCAGTTCTTC. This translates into CAISESRSHNEQFF.

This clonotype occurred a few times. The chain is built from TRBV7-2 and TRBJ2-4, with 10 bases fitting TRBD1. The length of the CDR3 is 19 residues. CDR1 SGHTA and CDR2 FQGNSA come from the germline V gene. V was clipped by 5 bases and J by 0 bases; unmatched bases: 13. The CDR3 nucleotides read TGTGCCAGCAGCCCCGGGACAGGGGCCTTCAATTTAGCCAAAAACATTCAGTACTTC. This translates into CASSPGTGAFNLAKNIQYF. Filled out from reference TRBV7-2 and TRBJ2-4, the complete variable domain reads GAGVSQSPSNKVTEKGKDVELRCDPISGHTALYWYRQSLGQGLEFLIYFQGNSAPDKSGLPSDRFSAERTGGSVSTLTIQRTQQEDSAVYLCASSPGTGAFNLAKNIQYFGAGTRLSVL.

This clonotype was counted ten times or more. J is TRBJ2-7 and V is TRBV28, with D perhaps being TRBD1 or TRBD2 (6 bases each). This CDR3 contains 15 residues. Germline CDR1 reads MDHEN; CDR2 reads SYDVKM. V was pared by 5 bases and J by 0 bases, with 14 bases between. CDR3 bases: TGTGCCAGCAGTACCCTAGGGGGGTACTCCTACGAGCAGTACTTC. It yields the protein CASSTLGGYSYEQYF.